This T cell receptor beta chain stems from a study of vaccination and CD4 T cells after COVID-19. Looking at the study overall: Between diagnosis and the drawing of post-COVID samples lay a median roughly 91 days (range 35 to 161). Spike peptides, overlapping and drawn from SARS-CoV-2, HCoV-NL63, HCoV-OC43 and HCoV-229E, were used to stimulate cells.

The CDR3 extends over 13 amino acids. Germline CDR1 is LNHDA and CDR2 is SQIVND (reference sequence). Between the trimmed V and J ends, which lost 5 bases and 2 bases, there was a span of 9 bases. Treatment denoted: roughly 10-day PBMC culture with coronavirus spike peptide pools or control peptides (ViraFEST assay). With peptide pools, ViraFEST first expanded antigen-specific T cells and afterwards sequenced their TCRs. The cultures had half their medium swapped for fresh IL-2 medium on days 3 and 7. For this clonotype: Its antigen remains unidentified.

Cultured CD4+ T cell DNA was sequenced using the Oncomine TCR Beta short-read assay. MiXCR was run by TCRdb on the PCR reads, yielding one entry per CDR3 protein. This table holds 12,000 or so distinct CDR3 sequences, 76% found once. This TCR was sampled from a human donor who had recovered from COVID-19. The V call is TRBV19, the J call TRBJ1-1, with a weak D call TRBD1 (6 bases). Specimen: CD4+ T cells from blood, cultured in vitro. The CDR3 DNA is TGTGCCAGTAGTGGACAGACTAACACTGAAGCTTTCTTT. Its translation: CASSGQTNTEAFF.